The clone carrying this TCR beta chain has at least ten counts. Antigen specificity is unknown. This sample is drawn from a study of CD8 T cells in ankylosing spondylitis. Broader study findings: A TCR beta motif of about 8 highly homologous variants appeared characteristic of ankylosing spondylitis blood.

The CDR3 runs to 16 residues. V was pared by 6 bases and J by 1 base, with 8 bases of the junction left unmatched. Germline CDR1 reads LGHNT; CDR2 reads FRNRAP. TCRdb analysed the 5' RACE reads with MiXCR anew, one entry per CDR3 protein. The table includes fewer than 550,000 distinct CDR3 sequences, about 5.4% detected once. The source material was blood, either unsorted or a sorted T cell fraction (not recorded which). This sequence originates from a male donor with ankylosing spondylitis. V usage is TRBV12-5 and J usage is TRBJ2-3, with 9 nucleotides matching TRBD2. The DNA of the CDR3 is TGTGCTAGTGGACGCGCTAGCGGGATGGGCACAGATACGCAGTATTTT. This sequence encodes CASGRASGMGTDTQYF.